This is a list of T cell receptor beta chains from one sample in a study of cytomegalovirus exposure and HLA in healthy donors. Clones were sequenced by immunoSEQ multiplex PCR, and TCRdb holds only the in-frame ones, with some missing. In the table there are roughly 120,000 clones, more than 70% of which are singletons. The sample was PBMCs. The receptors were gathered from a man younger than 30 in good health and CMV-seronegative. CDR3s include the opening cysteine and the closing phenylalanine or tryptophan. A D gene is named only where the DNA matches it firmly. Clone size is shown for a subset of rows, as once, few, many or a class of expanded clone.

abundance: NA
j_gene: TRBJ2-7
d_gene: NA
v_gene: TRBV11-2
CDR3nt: TGTGCCAGCAGCTTATCAACGGGGGTCCGGAGGGCCTACGAGCAGTACTTC
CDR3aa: CASSLSTGVRRAYEQYF

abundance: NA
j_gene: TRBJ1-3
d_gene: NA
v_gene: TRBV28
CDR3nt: TGTGCCAGCAGTTTTCGGGGAAACACCATATATTTT
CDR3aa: CASSFRGNTIYF

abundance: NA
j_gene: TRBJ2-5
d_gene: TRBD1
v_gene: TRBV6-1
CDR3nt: TGTGCCAGCAGTCACAGGGGGGTGAGGAGAGAGACCCAGTACTTC
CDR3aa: CASSHRGVRRETQYF

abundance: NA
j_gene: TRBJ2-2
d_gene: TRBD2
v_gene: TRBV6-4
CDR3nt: TGTGCCAGCAGTGTCGGACTAGACAACACCGGGGAGCTGTTTTTT
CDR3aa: CASSVGLDNTGELFF

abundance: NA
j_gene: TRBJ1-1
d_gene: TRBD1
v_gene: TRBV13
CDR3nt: TGTGCCAGCAGCCCGAGGGACAGGGGAACTGAAGCTTTCTTT
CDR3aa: CASSPRDRGTEAFF

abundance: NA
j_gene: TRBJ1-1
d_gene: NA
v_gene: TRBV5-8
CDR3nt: TGTGCCAGCAGCTTGGCCCCGGGGGGCGGGAACACTGAAGCTTTCTTT
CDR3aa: CASSLAPGGGNTEAFF

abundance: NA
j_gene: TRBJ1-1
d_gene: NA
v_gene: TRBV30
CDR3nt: TGTGCCTTACAAAAACAGGGGAACACTGAAGCTTTCTTT
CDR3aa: CALQKQGNTEAFF

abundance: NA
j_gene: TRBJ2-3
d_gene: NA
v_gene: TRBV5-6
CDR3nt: TGTGCCAGCAGCATCAGGACAGTATCTACAGATACGCAGTATTTT
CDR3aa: CASSIRTVSTDTQYF

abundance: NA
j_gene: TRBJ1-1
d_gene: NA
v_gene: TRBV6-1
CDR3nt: TGTGCCAGCAGTGAGGGAGGGGTTGTCATGAACACTGAAGCTTTCTTT
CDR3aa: CASSEGGVVMNTEAFF

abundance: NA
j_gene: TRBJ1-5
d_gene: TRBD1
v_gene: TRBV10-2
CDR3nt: TGCGCCAGCAGTGAACCGGGACAGGGTCCCAATCAGCCCCAGCATTTT
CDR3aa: CASSEPGQGPNQPQHF

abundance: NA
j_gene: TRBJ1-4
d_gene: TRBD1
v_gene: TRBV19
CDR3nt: TGTGCCAGTAGACCCCGGGGACAGGGCATTGAAAAACTGTTTTTT
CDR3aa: CASRPRGQGIEKLFF

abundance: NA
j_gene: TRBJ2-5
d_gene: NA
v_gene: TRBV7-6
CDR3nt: TGTGCCAGCAGCTTATCCGGGTACCAAGAGACCCAGTACTTC
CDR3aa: CASSLSGYQETQYF

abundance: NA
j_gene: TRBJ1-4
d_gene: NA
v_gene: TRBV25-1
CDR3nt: TGTGCCAGCAGTGAATACGGGGATGAAAAACTGTTTTTT
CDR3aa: CASSEYGDEKLFF

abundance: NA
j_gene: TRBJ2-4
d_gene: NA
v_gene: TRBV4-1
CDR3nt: TGCGCCAGCAGCCCTTTGGGGGCAGTGGCCAAAAACATTCAGTACTTC
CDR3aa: CASSPLGAVAKNIQYF

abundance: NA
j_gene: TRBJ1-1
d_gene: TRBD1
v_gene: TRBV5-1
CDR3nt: TGCGCCAGCAGCCCGGACAGGGGGGTGAACACTGAAGCTTTCTTT
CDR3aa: CASSPDRGVNTEAFF

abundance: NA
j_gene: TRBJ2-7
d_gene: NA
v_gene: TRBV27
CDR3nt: TGTGCCAGCAGTTTACGCGGGGGCGCTTGGACCTACGAGCAGTACTTC
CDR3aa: CASSLRGGAWTYEQYF

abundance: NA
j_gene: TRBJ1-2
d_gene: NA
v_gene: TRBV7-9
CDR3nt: TGTGCCAGCAGCGGACAGCAGGCAGTCTATGGCTACACCTTC
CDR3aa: CASSGQQAVYGYTF

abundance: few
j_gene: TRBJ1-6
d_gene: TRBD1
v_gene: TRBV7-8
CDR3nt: TGTGCCAGCAGCTTAGGGGGACAGGGCGGGTATTCACCCCTCCACTTT
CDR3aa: CASSLGGQGGYSPLHF

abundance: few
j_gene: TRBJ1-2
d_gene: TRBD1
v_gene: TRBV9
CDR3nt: TGTGCCAGCAGCGTAGCTCCCCGGACAGGGCTTTATGGCTACACCTTC
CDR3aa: CASSVAPRTGLYGYTF

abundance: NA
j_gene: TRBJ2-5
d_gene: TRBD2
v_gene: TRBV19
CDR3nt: TGTGCCAGTAGTCCCGGACTAGCGGGAGGGAGAGAGACCCAGTACTTC
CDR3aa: CASSPGLAGGRETQYF

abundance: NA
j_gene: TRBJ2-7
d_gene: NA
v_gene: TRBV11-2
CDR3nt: TGTGCCAGCAGCTTGACACAGAGACCCTACGAGCAGTACTTC
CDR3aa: CASSLTQRPYEQYF

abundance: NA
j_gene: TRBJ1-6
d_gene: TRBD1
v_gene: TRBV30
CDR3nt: TGTGCCTGGAGGGGGGGACAGGGAAATTCACCCCTCCACTTT
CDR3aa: CAWRGGQGNSPLHF

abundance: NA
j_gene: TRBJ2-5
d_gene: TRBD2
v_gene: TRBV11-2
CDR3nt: TGTGCCAGCAGCCTCACCCCGCGGGGGGGCCCGGAGACCCAGTACTTC
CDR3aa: CASSLTPRGGPETQYF

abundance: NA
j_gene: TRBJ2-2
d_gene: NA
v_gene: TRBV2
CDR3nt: TGTGCCAGCAGTCGGGACTTTAGGGCCGGGGAGCTGTTTTTT
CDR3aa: CASSRDFRAGELFF

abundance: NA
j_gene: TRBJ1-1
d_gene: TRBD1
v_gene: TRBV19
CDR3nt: TGTGCCAGTAGTATATTACAGGGGGAAGCTTTCTTT
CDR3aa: CASSILQGEAFF

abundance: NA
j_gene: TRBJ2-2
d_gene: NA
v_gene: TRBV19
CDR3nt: TGTGCCAGTAGTATCCCAGGCGGGGAGCTGTTTTTT
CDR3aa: CASSIPGGELFF

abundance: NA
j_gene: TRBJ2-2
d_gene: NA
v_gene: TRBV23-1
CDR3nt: TGCGCCAGACACCACTCCGGGACAAATTTTACCGGGGAGCTGTTTTTT
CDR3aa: CARHHSGTNFTGELFF

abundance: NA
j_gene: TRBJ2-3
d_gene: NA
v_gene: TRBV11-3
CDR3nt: TGTGCCAGCAGCTTAGGGGCTACGTCGGATACGCAGTATTTT
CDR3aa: CASSLGATSDTQYF

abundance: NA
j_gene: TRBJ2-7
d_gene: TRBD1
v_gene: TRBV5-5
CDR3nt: TGTGCCAGCAGCCCCACCACTCGAACGGGACAGGGTAGGGAGCAGTACTTC
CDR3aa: CASSPTTRTGQGREQYF

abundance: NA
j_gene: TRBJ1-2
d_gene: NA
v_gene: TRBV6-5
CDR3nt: TGTGCCAGCAGTTACCATAGCCTACAGGGCCACTATGGCTACACCTTC
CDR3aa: CASSYHSLQGHYGYTF

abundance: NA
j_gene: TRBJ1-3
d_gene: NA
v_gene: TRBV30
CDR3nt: TGTGCCTGGAGAGACAGAGCCTCTGGAAACACCATATATTTT
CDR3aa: CAWRDRASGNTIYF

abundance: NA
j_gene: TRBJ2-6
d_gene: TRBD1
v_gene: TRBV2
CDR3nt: TGTGCCAGCAAGACAGGGAAATTGACTGGGGCCAACGTCCTGACTTTC
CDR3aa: CASKTGKLTGANVLTF

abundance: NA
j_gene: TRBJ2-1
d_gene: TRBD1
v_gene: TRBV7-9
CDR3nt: TGTGCCAGCAAGGGTGGGACAGCCCAGTTCTTC
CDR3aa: CASKGGTAQFF

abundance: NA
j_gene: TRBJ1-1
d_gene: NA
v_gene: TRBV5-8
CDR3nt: TGTGCCAGCAGCTACCTTATGAGGGATGACACTGAAGCTTTCTTT
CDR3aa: CASSYLMRDDTEAFF

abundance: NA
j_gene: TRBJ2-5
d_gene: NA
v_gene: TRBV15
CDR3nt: TGTGCCACCAGCGTGGGCATTCAAGAGACCCAGTACTTC
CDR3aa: CATSVGIQETQYF

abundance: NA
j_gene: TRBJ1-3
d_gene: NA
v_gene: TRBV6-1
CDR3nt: TGTGCCAGCAGTGCGCCGGCGGGTAGAACTGGAAACACCATATATTTT
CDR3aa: CASSAPAGRTGNTIYF

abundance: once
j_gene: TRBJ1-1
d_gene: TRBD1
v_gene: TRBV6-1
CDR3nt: TGTGCCAGCACCCTGGACAGGGAGGCAGCTTTCTTT
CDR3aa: CASTLDREAAFF

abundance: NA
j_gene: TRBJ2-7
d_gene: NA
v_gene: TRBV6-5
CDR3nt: TGTGCCAGCAGACTAGGAGTGGGCTACGAGCAGTACTTC
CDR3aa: CASRLGVGYEQYF

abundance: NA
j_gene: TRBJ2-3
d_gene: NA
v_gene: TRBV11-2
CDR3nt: TGTGCCAGCAGCCCGCGTGGGGCTTCTGGATCGGATACGCAGTATTTT
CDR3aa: CASSPRGASGSDTQYF

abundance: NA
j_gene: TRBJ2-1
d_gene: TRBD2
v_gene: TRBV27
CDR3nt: TGTGCCAGCAGTTTTAGCGGGAGGGCAAATGAGCAGTTCTTC
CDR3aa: CASSFSGRANEQFF

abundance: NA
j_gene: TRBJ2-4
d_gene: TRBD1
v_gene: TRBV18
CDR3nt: TGTGCCAGCTCACCGGGACAGGGGGTCAAGCGAGGTAAAGCCAAAAACATTCAGTACTTC
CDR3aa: CASSPGQGVKRGKAKNIQYF

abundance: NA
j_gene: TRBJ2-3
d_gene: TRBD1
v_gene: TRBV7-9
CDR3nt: TGTGCCAGCAGCTTAGTGCAACAGGGGACAGATACGCAGTATTTT
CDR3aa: CASSLVQQGTDTQYF

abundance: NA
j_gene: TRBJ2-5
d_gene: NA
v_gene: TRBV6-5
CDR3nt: TGTGCCAGCAATAAACAGAATCAAGAGACCCAGTACTTC
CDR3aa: CASNKQNQETQYF

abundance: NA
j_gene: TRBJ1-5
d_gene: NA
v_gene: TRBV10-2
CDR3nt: TGCGCCAGCAGTGGACAGAGCAATCAGCCCCAGCATTTT
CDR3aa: CASSGQSNQPQHF

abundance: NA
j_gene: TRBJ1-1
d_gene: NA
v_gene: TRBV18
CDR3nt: TGTGCCAGCTCAGCAGGGATGAACACTGAAGCTTTCTTT
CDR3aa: CASSAGMNTEAFF

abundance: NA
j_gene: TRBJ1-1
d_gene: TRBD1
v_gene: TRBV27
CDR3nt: TGTGCCAGCATTATAACAGGGGCCTTAACTGAAGCTTTCTTT
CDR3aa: CASIITGALTEAFF

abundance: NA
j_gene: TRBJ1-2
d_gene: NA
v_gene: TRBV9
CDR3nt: TGTGCCAGCAGCGTAATGGGGGGTTCCTATGGCTACACCTTC
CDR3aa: CASSVMGGSYGYTF

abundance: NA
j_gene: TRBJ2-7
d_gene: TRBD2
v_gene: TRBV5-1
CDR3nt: TGCGCCAGCAGCCCCGAGCGGGAGGGCCTCGGCGAGCAGTACTTC
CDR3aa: CASSPEREGLGEQYF

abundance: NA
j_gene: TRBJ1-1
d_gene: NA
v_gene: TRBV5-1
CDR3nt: TGCGCCAGCAGCTTGGATGCGCCCGAATTAACTGAAGCTTTCTTT
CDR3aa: CASSLDAPELTEAFF

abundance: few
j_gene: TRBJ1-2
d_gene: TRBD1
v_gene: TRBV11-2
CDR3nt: TGTGCCAGCAGCTTAGTGGGGCAGGGGGCGGGCTACACCTTC
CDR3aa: CASSLVGQGAGYTF

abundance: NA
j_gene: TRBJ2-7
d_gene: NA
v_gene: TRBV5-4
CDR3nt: TGTGCCAGCAGCCAAGGGGGCGCGGGGCTTACCTACGAGCAGTACTTC
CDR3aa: CASSQGGAGLTYEQYF

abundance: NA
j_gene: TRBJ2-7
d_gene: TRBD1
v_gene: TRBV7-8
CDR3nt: TGTGCCAGCAGCTTGGGGACAGGGCCTTACGAGCAGTACTTC
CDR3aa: CASSLGTGPYEQYF

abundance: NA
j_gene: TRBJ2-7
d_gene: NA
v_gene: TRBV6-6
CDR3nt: TGTGCCAGCAGTTACTCAGGACAGACGAGCTCCTACGAGCAGTACTTC
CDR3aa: CASSYSGQTSSYEQYF

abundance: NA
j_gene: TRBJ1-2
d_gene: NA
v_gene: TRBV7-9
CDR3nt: TGTGCCAGCAGCTTAGGGCAGGGCCCCTTCTATGGCTACACCTTC
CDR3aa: CASSLGQGPFYGYTF

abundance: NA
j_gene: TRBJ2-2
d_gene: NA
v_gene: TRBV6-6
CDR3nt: TGTGCCAGCAGTTCCACCTCCGGGATAAACACCGGGGAGCTGTTTTTT
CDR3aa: CASSSTSGINTGELFF